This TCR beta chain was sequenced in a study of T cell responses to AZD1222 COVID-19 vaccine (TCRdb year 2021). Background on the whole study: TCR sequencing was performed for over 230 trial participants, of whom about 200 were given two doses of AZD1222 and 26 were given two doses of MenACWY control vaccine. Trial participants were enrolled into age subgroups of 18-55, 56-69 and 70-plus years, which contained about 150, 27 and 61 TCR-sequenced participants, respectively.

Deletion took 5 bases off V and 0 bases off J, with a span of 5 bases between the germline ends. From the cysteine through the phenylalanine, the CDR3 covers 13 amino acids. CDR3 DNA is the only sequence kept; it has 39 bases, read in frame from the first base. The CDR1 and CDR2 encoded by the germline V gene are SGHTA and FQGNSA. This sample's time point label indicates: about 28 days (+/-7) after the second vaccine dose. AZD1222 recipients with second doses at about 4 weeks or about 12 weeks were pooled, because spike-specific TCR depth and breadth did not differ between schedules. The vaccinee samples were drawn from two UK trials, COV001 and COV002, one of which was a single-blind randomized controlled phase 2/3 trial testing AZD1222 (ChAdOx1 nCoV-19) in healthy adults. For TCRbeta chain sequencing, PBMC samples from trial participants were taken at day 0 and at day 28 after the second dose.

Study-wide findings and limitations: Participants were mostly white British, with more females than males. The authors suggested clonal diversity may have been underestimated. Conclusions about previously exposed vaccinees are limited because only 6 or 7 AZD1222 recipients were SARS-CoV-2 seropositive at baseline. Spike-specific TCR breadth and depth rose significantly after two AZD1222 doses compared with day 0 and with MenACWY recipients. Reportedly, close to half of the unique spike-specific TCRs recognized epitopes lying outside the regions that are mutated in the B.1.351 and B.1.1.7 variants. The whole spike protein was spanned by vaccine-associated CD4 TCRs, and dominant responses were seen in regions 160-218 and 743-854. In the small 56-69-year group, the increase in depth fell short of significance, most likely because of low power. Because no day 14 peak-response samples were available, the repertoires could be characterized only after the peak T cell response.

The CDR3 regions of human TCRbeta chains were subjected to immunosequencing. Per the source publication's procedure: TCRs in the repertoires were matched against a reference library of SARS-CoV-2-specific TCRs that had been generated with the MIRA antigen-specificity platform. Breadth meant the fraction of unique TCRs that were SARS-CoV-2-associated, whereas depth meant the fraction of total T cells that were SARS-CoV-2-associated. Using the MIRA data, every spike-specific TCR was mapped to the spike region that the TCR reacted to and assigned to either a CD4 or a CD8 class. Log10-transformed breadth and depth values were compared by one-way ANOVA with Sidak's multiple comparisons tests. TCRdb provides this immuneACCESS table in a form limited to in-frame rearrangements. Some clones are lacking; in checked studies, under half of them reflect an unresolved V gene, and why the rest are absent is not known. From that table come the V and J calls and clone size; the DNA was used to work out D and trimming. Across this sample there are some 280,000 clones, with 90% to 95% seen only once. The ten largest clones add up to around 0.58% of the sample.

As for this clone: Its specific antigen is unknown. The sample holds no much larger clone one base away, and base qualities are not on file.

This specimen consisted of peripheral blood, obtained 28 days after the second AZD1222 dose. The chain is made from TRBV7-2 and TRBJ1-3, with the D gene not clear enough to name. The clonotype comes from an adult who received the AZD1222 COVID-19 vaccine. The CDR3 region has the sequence CASSQTSGNTIYF. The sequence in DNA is TGTGCCAGCAGCCAAACCTCTGGAAACACCATATATTTT. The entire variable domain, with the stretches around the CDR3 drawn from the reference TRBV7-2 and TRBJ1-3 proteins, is GAGVSQSPSNKVTEKGKDVELRCDPISGHTALYWYRQSLGQGLEFLIYFQGNSAPDKSGLPSDRFSAERTGGSVSTLTIQRTQQEDSAVYLCASSQTSGNTIYFGEGSWLTVV.